Below are 23 T cell receptor beta chains sequenced from a single sample in a study of T-cell memory formation after mild COVID-19. TCRdb processed the 5' RACE reads anew with MiXCR; each CDR3 protein has one entry. The sample records 300,000 to 400,000 distinct CDR3 sequences, approximately 29% being singletons. The material sequenced was PBMCs or a T cell subset sorted from them (not recorded which). These TCRs come from an adult woman who had mild COVID-19 (a few samples of this study predate the infection). Cell type and time point are not known.

This chain connects TRBV24-1 to TRBJ1-1; the D is unclear. V was pared by 2 bases and J by 0 bases, with 9 bases between. The CDR3 contains 15 residues. CDR1 and CDR2 (germline): KGHDR, SFDVKD. DNA for the CDR3: TGTGCCACCAGTGATTCGTGGAGCATGAACACTGAAGCTTTCTTT. Its translation: CATSDSWSMNTEAFF.

This clonotype was counted a few times. This chain uses TRBV7-8 with TRBJ2-1; a weak D match, TRBD2 (5 bases). The V end lost 5 bases, the J end lost 6 bases, and 23 bases lay between the germline ends. The germline gives CDR1 SGHVS, CDR2 FQNEAQ. This CDR3 has 17 amino acids. This chain's CDR3 is CASSPTRGLAEPNEQFF. The CDR3 DNA reads TGTGCCAGCAGCCCAACTAGAGGGCTAGCCGAGCCCAATGAGCAGTTCTTC.

In this sample, this clonotype turned up a few times. V usage is TRBV12-3 or TRBV12-4 and J usage is TRBJ2-7, with TRBD1 as a possible D gene (6 bases). The CDR3 runs 15 residues. Trimming stripped 3 bases from V and 3 bases from J, with 15 bases between. The CDR3: CASSFAGTKVYEQYF. CDR3 bases: TGTGCCAGCAGTTTCGCCGGGACAAAAGTCTACGAGCAGTACTTC.

The table lists this clonotype with a few counts. The rearrangement links TRBV2 to TRBJ2-1; D perhaps matches TRBD2 (6 bases). CDR1 and CDR2 (germline): SNHLY, FYNNEI. V was trimmed by 6 bases and J by 3 bases, leaving 12 bases between them. The CDR3 spans 14 residues. The DNA of the CDR3 is TGTGCCAGCAGAAAGCGGGCCAGCTACAATGAGCAGTTCTTC. Protein product: CASRKRASYNEQFF.

This clonotype showed up just a few times. The genes are TRBV7-2 and TRBJ2-3; D is unclear. Trimming took 1 base from V and 0 from J, leaving 11 bases between them. In germline, CDR1 is SGHTA, CDR2 FQGNSA. The CDR3 is made up of 16 amino acids. The CDR3, as DNA: TGTGCCAGCAGCTTAGTTTCCGGGTCTAGCACAGATACGCAGTATTTT. It is translated as CASSLVSGSSTDTQYF.

The sample holds one count of this clonotype. This rearrangement joins TRBV7-3 to TRBJ2-6; D not resolved. Deletions cut 8 bases from V and 0 bases from J, with 11 bases between. The CDR3 has 15 residues. Germline-derived CDR1 and CDR2 are SGHTA and FQGTGA. CDR3 DNA: TGTGCCAGCCAAGACTCACACTCTGGGGCCAACGTCCTGACTTTC. Its translation is CASQDSHSGANVLTF.

This clonotype was seen more than once but under ten times. The chain combines TRBV6-2 or TRBV6-3 with TRBJ2-1; TRBD2 aligns across 8 bases. From germline, CDR1 is MNHEY and CDR2 SVGEGT. With V trimmed by 6 bases and J by 1 base, 5 bases remained unmatched. The CDR3 has 15 residues. CDR3 loop: CASRREDWSYNEQFF. CDR3 nucleotide sequence: TGTGCCAGCAGGCGGGAGGACTGGTCCTACAATGAGCAGTTCTTC.

Only a few counts were recorded for this clonotype. The gene calls are TRBV5-6 and TRBJ1-1; D might be TRBD1 (5 bases). Germline V CDR1 and CDR2: SGHDT, YYEEEE. V lost 2 bases and J lost 1, with 12 bases in between. CDR3 length: 15 residues. CDR3 amino acids: CASSLMGVGNTEAFF. In DNA form, the CDR3 reads TGTGCCAGCAGCTTAATGGGGGTCGGGAACACTGAAGCTTTCTTT.

The chain links TRBV29-1 to TRBJ2-1; 11 nucleotides match TRBD2. The V gene end was trimmed by 1 base and the J gene end by 3 bases; junction bases not matched to a gene: 2. Per germline, CDR1 SQVTM and CDR2 ANQGSEA. The CDR3 runs to 15 residues. The CDR3 DNA is TGCAGCGTTGAAGGTAGCGGGGGGGTCTACAATGAGCAGTTCTTC. This encodes CSVEGSGGVYNEQFF.

This chain uses TRBV29-1 with TRBJ2-5; 7 positions match TRBD1. Germline V gives CDR1 SQVTM, CDR2 ANQGSEA. The junction had 10 bases not matched to a gene; V was cut back by 3 bases and J by 6 bases. The CDR3 spans 14 residues. The CDR3 is CSVEVNRGRKTQYF. Written as DNA, the CDR3 is TGCAGCGTTGAGGTCAACAGGGGCCGGAAGACCCAGTACTTC.

Points on this clonotype: Possible read error: a much larger clone is one base away. V gene TRBV7-9 combines with J gene TRBJ1-1; TRBD1 agrees at 8 bases. Germline CDR1 and CDR2: SEHNR and FQNEAQ (reference sequence). The trim removed 4 bases at V and 3 bases at J, leaving 1 base unmatched. The length of the CDR3 is 13 residues. CDR3 region: CASSSGQDTEAFF. CDR3 nucleotides: TGTGCCAGCAGCTCGGGACAGGACACTGAAGCTTTCTTT.

This chain joins TRBV15 and TRBJ2-3; perhaps TRBD1 as D (6 bases). V was shortened by 4 bases and J by 4 bases, with 12 bases between the two germline ends. This CDR3 has 14 amino acids. Per the germline V gene, CDR1 is LNHNV and CDR2 is YYDKDF (reference sequence). DNA for the CDR3: TGTGCCACCAGCAAAAAGGACAGCTCAGATACGCAGTATTTT. Its protein product is CATSKKDSSDTQYF.

This clonotype was detected only a few times. The rearrangement joins TRBV12-3 or TRBV12-4 to TRBJ2-6; D call uncertain. The CDR3 has 17 amino acids. V lost 1 base to trimming and J lost 0 bases, with 10 bases between them. CDR3 sequence: CASSLGAASSGANVLTF. In DNA, the CDR3 is TGTGCCAGCAGTTTAGGGGCGGCAAGCTCTGGGGCCAACGTCCTGACTTTC.

This clonotype was picked up a small number of times. This sequence joins TRBV29-1 and TRBJ2-5; 8 bases are a match to TRBD2. Per germline, CDR1 SQVTM and CDR2 ANQGSEA. The length of the CDR3 is 13 residues. V lost 5 bases and J lost 5; bases outside the gene matches: 7. CDR3 nucleotides: TGCAGCGTTTGGGCGGGAGGCGGGGAGACCCAGTACTTC. Its protein is CSVWAGGGETQYF. The full variable domain, completed using reference TRBV29-1 and TRBJ2-5, is SAVISQKPSRDICQRGTSLTIQCQVDSQVTMMFWYRQQPGQSLTLIATANQGSEATYESGFVIDKFPISRPNLTFSTLTVSNMSPEDSSIYLCSVWAGGGETQYFGPGTRLLVL.

The V gene is TRBV5-5, the J gene TRBJ2-3, with 10 bases matching TRBD2. Trimming cost V 5 bases and J 13 bases; bases outside gene matches: 16. The V gene's germline CDR1 is SGHKS and CDR2 YYEKEE (reference sequence). CDR3 length: 15 amino acids. CDR3 protein: CASSWTGTSEPSEYF. CDR3 in DNA: TGTGCCAGCAGTTGGACCGGGACTAGCGAACCCTCGGAGTATTTT.

The table lists this clonotype with a few counts. V and J are TRBV5-1 and TRBJ1-1, with 10 bases matching TRBD1. Germline CDR1 reads SGHRS; CDR2 reads YFSETQ. The CDR3 is 14 residues long. Trimming cost V 4 bases and J 6 bases; bases outside gene matches: 6. CDR3 in amino acids: CASSGGQGGPEAFF. The CDR3 DNA sequence: TGCGCCAGCAGCGGCGGACAGGGGGGCCCTGAAGCTTTCTTT. The whole variable domain, filled in from reference TRBV5-1 and TRBJ1-1, reads KAGVTQTPRYLIKTRGQQVTLSCSPISGHRSVSWYQQTPGQGLQFLFEYFSETQRNKGNFPGRFSGRQFSNSRSEMNVSTLELGDSALYLCASSGGQGGPEAFFGQGTRLTVV.

The chain links TRBV27 to TRBJ2-7; weak D call: TRBD1 (6 bases). CDR3 length: 15 residues. Germline V CDR1 and CDR2: MNHEY, SMNVEV (reference sequence). Trimming removed 4 bases from V and 0 bases from J, with 13 bases in between. The CDR3 region has the DNA TGTGCCAGCAGTTACGCTGGACAGTTCTCCTACGAGCAGTACTTC. It yields the protein CASSYAGQFSYEQYF.

This clonotype appeared a few times. The chain recombines TRBV7-9 with TRBJ2-3, with TRBD2 matching over 7 bases. After removal of 8 bases from V and 3 bases from J, the junction contained 11 bases not matched to a gene. The CDR3 totals 15 residues. CDR1 and CDR2 (germline): SEHNR, FQNEAQ (reference sequence). This chain's CDR3 is CASQLTGRGTDTQYF. The CDR3 DNA sequence: TGTGCCAGCCAGCTTACTGGGCGGGGGACAGATACGCAGTATTTT.

The sample holds a few counts of this clonotype. The rearrangement uses TRBV15 and TRBJ2-2, with D unresolved. This CDR3 comprises 12 residues. V lost 6 bases and J lost 5, with 7 bases in between. The germline V gene has CDR1 LNHNV and CDR2 YYDKDF (reference sequence). The CDR3 DNA is TGTGCCACCAGTGCTGAGACCGGGGAGCTGTTTTTT. The encoded protein is CATSAETGELFF. Together with reference TRBV15 and TRBJ2-2, the CDR3 gives the full variable domain: DAMVIQNPRYQVTQFGKPVTLSCSQTLNHNVMYWYQQKSSQAPKLLFHYYDKDFNNEADTPDNFQSRRPNTSFCFLDIRSPGLGDTAMYLCATSAETGELFFGEGSRLTVL.

In this sample, this clonotype turned up many times. J is TRBJ2-1 and V is TRBV5-1; TRBD2 is a possible D gene (6 bases). The germline V and J ends were trimmed by 3 bases and 5 bases, with 12 bases remaining between them. Germline CDR1 is SGHRS and CDR2 is YFSETQ. The CDR3 runs 14 residues. The CDR3 is CASSSLERDNEQFF. The CDR3 DNA reads as TGCGCCAGCAGCTCCCTAGAGCGGGACAATGAGCAGTTCTTC.

This chain joins TRBV3-1 and TRBJ2-5; a weak D match, TRBD2 (5 bases). Germline assignment: CDR1 LGHDT and CDR2 YNNKEL (reference sequence). V was shortened by 2 bases and J by 0 bases, with 10 bases between the two germline ends. The CDR3 is made up of 15 amino acids. The CDR3 DNA sequence: TGTGCCAGCAGCCAACGGGGATCGTACCAAGAGACCCAGTACTTC. Translating gives CASSQRGSYQETQYF.

This clonotype has just one count. The chain carries TRBV11-2 and TRBJ2-1; 8 nucleotides align to TRBD2. Trimming at V came to 8 bases and at J to 4 bases, leaving 10 bases not matched to a gene. The CDR3 is made up of 15 amino acids. Germline V lookup: CDR1 SGHAT, CDR2 FQNNGV. For the CDR3, the DNA is TGTGCCAGCGAGGAGCGGGGGTACTCTTACAATGAGCAGTTCTTC. Translating gives CASEERGYSYNEQFF.

The rearrangement links TRBV6-6 to TRBJ2-1; the match to TRBD2 covers 13 bases. Germline CDR1 reads MNHNY; CDR2 reads SVGAGI (reference sequence). The CDR3 sequence is 17 residues long. With 2 bases clipped from V and 6 bases from J, the junction kept 7 bases outside the gene matches. CDR3 nucleotides: TGTGCCAGCAGTTACACCCGACTAGCGGGGGGCCCCAATGAGCAGTTCTTC. It yields the protein CASSYTRLAGGPNEQFF.